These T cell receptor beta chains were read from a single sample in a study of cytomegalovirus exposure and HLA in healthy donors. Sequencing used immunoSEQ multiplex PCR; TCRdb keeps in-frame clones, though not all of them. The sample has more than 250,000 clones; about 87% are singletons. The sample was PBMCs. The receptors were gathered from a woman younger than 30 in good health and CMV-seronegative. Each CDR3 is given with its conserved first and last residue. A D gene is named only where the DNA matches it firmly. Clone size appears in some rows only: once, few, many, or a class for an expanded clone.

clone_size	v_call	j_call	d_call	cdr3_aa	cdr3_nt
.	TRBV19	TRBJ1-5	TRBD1	CASNTGGAEQPQHF	TGTGCCAGTAATACAGGGGGCGCTGAGCAGCCCCAGCATTTT
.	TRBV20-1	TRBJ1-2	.	CSARFDGYTF	TGCAGTGCCAGATTCGATGGCTACACCTTC
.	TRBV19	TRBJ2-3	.	CASTPKKAGFLGTDTQYF	TGTGCCAGTACCCCGAAGAAGGCAGGGTTTCTGGGCACAGATACGCAGTATTTT
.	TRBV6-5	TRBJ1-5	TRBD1	CASSQDRGSNQPQHF	TGTGCCAGCAGTCAGGACAGGGGGAGCAATCAGCCCCAGCATTTT
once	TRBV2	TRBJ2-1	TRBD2	CASRGTSGGWFF	TGTGCCAGCAGGGGGACTAGCGGGGGGTGGTTCTTC
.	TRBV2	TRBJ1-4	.	CASSEDTSTNEKLFF	TGTGCCAGCAGTGAGGACACCTCAACTAATGAAAAACTGTTTTTT
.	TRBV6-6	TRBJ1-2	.	CASSYATGLLDGYTF	TGTGCCAGCAGTTACGCGACAGGCCTACTTGACGGCTACACCTTC
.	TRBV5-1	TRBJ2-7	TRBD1	CASSLEGTAYYEQYF	TGCGCCAGCAGCTTGGAAGGGACAGCGTACTACGAGCAGTACTTC
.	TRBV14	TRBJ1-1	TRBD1	CASSQDRLRGGVGTEAFF	TGTGCCAGCAGCCAAGATAGGTTGAGAGGGGGCGTAGGGACTGAAGCTTTCTTT
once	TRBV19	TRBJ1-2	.	CASTPRELNYGYTF	TGTGCCAGTACCCCGCGGGAGCTAAACTATGGCTACACCTTC
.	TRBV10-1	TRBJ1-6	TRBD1	CASCGHRGRRSPLHF	TGCGCCAGCTGTGGCCACAGGGGGCGTAGGTCACCCCTCCACTTT
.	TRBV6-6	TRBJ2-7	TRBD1	CASSYSTGAYEQYF	TGTGCCAGCAGTTACTCGACAGGGGCCTACGAGCAGTACTTC
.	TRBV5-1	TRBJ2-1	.	CASSLFWRNNERFF	TGCGCCAGCAGCTTGTTTTGGAGAAACAATGAGCGGTTCTTC
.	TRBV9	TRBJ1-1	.	CASSVGGPTEAFF	TGTGCCAGCAGCGTAGGGGGGCCTACTGAAGCTTTCTTT
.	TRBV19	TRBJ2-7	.	CASSRVGGETVEQYF	TGTGCCAGTAGTAGGGTCGGCGGAGAAACTGTCGAGCAGTACTTC
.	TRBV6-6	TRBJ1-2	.	CASSYSTVGGYTF	TGTGCCAGCAGTTACAGCACCGTCGGGGGCTACACCTTC
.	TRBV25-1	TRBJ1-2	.	CASSEGVQGNGYTF	TGTGCCAGCAGTGAGGGAGTACAGGGAAATGGCTACACCTTC
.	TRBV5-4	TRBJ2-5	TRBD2	CASSFLGGAGETQYF	TGTGCCAGCAGCTTTCTCGGGGGGGCCGGGGAGACCCAGTACTTC
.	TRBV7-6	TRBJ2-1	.	CASSSQGVHNEQFF	TGTGCCAGCAGCTCACAGGGTGTCCACAATGAGCAGTTCTTC
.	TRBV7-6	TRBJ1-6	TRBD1	CASSSGQGGNSPLHF	TGTGCCAGCAGCTCGGGACAGGGCGGGAATTCACCCCTCCACTTT
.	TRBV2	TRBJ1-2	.	CASRGDAGGYTF	TGTGCCAGCAGGGGAGACGCTGGTGGCTACACCTTC
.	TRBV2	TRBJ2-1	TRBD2	CASKSGASYNEQFF	TGTGCCAGCAAAAGCGGGGCATCCTACAATGAGCAGTTCTTC
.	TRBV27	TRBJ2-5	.	CASSLGGGGSQTQYF	TGTGCCAGCAGTTTGGGGGGCGGGGGCAGCCAGACCCAGTACTTC
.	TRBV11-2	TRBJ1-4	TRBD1	CASSRGTGGEKLFF	TGTGCCAGCAGCCGCGGGACAGGGGGTGAAAAACTGTTTTTT
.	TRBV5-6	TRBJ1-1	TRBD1	CASSSYYRGTEAFF	TGTGCCAGCAGCTCCTACTACAGGGGGACTGAAGCTTTCTTT
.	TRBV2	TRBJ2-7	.	CASPRRAGAYEQYF	TGTGCCAGCCCTCGCCGGGCAGGGGCCTACGAGCAGTACTTC
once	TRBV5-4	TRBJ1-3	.	CASSLPGDRSGNTIYF	TGTGCCAGCAGCTTGCCAGGGGATCGCTCTGGAAACACCATATATTTT
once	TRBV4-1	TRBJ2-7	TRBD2	CASSQDPGLADFYEQYF	TGCGCCAGCAGCCAAGATCCGGGACTAGCGGACTTCTACGAGCAGTACTTC
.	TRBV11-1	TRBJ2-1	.	CASSFREYNEQFF	TGTGCCAGCAGCTTTAGAGAATACAATGAGCAGTTCTTC
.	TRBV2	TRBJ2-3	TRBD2	CASSDTAGGFGDTQYF	TGTGCCAGCAGTGATACGGCGGGGGGTTTCGGAGATACGCAGTATTTT
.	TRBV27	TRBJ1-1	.	CASRSWAFNTEAFF	TGTGCCAGCAGATCCTGGGCCTTTAACACTGAAGCTTTCTTT
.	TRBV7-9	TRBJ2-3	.	CASSEGHGDTQYF	TGTGCCAGCAGCGAGGGACACGGAGATACGCAGTATTTT
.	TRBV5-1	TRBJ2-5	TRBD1	CASERGTAQETQYF	TGCGCCAGCGAACGTGGGACAGCTCAAGAGACCCAGTACTTC